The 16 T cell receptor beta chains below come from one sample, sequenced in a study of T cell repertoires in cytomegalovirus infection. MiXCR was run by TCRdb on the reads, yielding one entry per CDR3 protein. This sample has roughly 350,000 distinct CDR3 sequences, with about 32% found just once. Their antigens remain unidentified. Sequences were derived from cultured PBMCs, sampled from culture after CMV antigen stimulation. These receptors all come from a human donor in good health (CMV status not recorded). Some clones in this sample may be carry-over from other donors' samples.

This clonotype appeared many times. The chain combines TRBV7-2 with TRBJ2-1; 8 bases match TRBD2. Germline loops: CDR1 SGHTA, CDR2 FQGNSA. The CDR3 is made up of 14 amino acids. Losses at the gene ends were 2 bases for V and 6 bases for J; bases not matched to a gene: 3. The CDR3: CASSLPGLGNEQFF. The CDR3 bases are TGTGCCAGCAGCTTACCGGGACTAGGCAATGAGCAGTTCTTC.

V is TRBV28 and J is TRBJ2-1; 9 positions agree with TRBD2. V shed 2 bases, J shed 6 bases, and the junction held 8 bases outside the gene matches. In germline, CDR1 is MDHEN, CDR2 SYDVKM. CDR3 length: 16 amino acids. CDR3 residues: CASSLHPWREGNEQFF. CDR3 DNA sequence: TGTGCCAGCAGTTTACACCCCTGGCGGGAGGGCAATGAGCAGTTCTTC.

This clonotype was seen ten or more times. The CDR3 nucleotides read TGTGCCAGCAGCTTTGGGATAAGCACAGATACGCAGTATTTT. Its translation: CASSFGISTDTQYF. The chain combines TRBV7-2 with TRBJ2-3; D unresolved. CDR1 and CDR2 from the germline V gene are SGHTA and FQGNSA. The CDR3 is made up of 14 amino acids. V shed 3 bases and J shed 0 bases, with 7 bases lying between them.

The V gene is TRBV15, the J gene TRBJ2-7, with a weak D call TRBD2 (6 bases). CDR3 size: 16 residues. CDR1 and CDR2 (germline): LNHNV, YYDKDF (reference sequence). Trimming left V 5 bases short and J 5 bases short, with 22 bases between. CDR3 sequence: CATSARLGAGPHEQYV. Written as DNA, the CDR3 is TGTGCCACCAGCGCCCGGTTGGGAGCGGGTCCCCACGAGCAGTACGTC.

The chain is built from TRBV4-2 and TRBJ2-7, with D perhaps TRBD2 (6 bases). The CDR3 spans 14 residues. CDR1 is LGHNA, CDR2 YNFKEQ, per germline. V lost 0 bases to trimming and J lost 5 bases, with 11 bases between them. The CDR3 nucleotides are TGTGCCAGCAGCCAAGAGGAGGGGTCAGACGAGCAGTACTTC. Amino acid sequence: CASSQEEGSDEQYF.

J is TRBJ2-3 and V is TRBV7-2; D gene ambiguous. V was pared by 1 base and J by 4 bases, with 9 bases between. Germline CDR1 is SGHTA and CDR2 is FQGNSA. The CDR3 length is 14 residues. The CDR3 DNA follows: TGTGCCAGCAGCTTAGAGATGACACCAGATACGCAGTATTTT. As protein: CASSLEMTPDTQYF. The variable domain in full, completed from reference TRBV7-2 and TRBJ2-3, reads GAGVSQSPSNKVTEKGKDVELRCDPISGHTALYWYRQSLGQGLEFLIYFQGNSAPDKSGLPSDRFSAERTGGSVSTLTIQRTQQEDSAVYLCASSLEMTPDTQYFGPGTRLTVL.

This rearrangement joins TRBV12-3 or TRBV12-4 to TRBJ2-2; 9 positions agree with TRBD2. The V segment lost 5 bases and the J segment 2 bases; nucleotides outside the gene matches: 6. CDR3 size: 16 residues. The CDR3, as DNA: TGTGCCAGCAGTCCCGCGGGAGGGCCAAACACCGGGGAGCTGTTTTTT. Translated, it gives CASSPAGGPNTGELFF.

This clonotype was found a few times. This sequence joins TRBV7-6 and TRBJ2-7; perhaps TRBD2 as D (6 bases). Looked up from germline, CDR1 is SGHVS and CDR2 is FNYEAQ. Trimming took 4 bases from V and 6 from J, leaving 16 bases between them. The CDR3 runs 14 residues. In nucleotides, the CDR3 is TGTGCCAGCAGCTCCCCTGGGAGGAACGGCGAGCAGTACTTC. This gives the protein CASSSPGRNGEQYF.

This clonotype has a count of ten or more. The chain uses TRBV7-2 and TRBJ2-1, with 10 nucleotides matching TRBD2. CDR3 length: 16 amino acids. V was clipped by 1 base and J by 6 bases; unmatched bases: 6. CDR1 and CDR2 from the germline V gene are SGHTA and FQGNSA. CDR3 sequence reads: CASSLGGAGGVNEQFF. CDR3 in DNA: TGTGCCAGCAGCTTAGGGGGAGCGGGAGGGGTCAATGAGCAGTTCTTC.

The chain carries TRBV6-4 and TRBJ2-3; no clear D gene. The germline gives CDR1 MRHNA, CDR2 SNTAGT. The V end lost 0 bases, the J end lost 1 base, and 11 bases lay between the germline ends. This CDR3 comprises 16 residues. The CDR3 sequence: CASSDSPVGGTDTQYF. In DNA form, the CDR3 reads TGTGCCAGCAGTGACTCCCCGGTCGGTGGCACAGATACGCAGTATTTT.

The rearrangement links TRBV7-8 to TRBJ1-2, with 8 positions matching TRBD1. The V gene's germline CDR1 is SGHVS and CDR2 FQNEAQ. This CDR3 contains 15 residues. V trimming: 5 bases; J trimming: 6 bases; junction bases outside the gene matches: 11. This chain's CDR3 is CASSPYSGTGNGYTF. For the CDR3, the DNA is TGTGCCAGCAGCCCCTATTCCGGGACAGGAAATGGCTACACCTTC. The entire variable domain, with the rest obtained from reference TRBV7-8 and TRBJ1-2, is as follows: GAGVSQSPRYKVAKRGQDVALRCDPISGHVSLFWYQQALGQGPEFLTYFQNEAQLDKSGLPSDRFFAERPEGSVSTLKIQRTQQEDSAVYLCASSPYSGTGNGYTFGSGTRLTVV.

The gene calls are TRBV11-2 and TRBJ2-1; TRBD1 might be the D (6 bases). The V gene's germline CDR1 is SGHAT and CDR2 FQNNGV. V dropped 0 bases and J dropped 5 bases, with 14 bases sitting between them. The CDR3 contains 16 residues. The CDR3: CASSLDRGWGHNEQFF. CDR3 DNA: TGTGCCAGCAGCTTAGATAGGGGGTGGGGCCACAATGAGCAGTTCTTC.

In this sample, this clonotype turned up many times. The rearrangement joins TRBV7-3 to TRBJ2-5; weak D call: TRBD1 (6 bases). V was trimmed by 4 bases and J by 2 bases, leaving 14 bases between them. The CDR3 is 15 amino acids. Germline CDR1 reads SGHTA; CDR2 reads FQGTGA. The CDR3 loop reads CASSSRGTGQETQYF. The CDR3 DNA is TGTGCCAGCAGCTCCCGTGGTACAGGGCAAGAGACCCAGTACTTC.

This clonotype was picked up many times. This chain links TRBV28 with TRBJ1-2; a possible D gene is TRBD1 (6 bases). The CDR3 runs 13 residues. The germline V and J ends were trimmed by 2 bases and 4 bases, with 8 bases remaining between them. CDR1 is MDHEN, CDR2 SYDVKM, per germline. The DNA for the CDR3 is TGTGCCAGCAGTTTAGACAGGTCCTATGGCTACACCTTC. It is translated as CASSLDRSYGYTF.

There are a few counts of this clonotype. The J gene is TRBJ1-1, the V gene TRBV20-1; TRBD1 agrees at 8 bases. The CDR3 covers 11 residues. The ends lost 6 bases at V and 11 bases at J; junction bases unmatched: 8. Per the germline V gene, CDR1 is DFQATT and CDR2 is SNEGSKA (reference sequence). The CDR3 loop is CSAVTGGYAFF. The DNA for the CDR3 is TGCAGTGCCGTCACAGGGGGGTATGCTTTCTTT.

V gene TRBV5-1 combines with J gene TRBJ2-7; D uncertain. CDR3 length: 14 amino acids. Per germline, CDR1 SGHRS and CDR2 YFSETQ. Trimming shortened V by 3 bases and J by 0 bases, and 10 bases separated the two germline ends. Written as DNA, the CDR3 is TGCGCCAGCAGCTCGGCTACAAGCTCCTACGAGCAGTACTTC. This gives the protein CASSSATSSYEQYF.